The 24 T cell receptor beta chains given below trace back to one sample, sequenced in a study of blood T cells in healthy people across ages. Alongside a J-beta primer mix, a sample-barcoded 5' primer served in a second PCR lasting 7 to 11 cycles. Each CDR3 protein is one row after TCRdb ran MiXCR on the 5' RACE reads. In the table there are roughly 1,800,000 distinct CDR3 sequences, around 50% of which are singletons. The sample consisted of blood. Receptor source: a middle-aged woman in good health.

Concerning this clonotype itself: A read error may account for a junction end that differs from germline. The J gene is TRBJ2-3, the V gene TRBV6-2 or TRBV6-3, with 7 nucleotides matching TRBD2. Germline CDR1 is MNHEY and CDR2 is SVGEGT. The CDR3 is 14 amino acids. CDR3 sequence: CASSDGGTTDTRYF. CDR3 nucleotides: TGTGCCAGCAGTGACGGGGGGACCACAGATACGCGGTATTTT.

This clonotype was found many times. The chain couples TRBV28 to TRBJ2-5, with D unresolved. Germline V lookup: CDR1 MDHEN, CDR2 SYDVKM. Trimming stripped 1 base from V and 1 base from J, with 4 bases between. This CDR3 has 13 residues. The CDR3 DNA reads as TGTGCCAGCAGTTTATCCCTCCAAGAGACCCAGTACTTC. Its protein product is CASSLSLQETQYF. Full variable domain (rest looked up from reference TRBV28 and TRBJ2-5): DVKVTQSSRYLVKRTGEKVFLECVQDMDHENMFWYRQDPGLGLRLIYFSYDVKMKEKGDIPEGYSVSREKKERFSLILESASTNQTSMYLCASSLSLQETQYFGPGTRLLVL.

This clonotype has only one observation. CDR3 DNA: TGTGCCAGCAGCCAAGGGGTGAGATACATTCAGTACTTC. Translation gives CASSQGVRYIQYF. The V gene is TRBV14, the J gene TRBJ2-4, with no clear D. Between the trimmed V and J ends, which lost 1 base and 8 bases, there was a span of 9 bases. The CDR3 is 13 amino acids. Germline lookup yields CDR1 SGHDN and CDR2 FVKESK.

The V and J genes are TRBV27 and TRBJ2-1; 7 bases are a match to TRBD2. The CDR3 contains 17 residues. V gave up 0 bases and J gave up 7 bases; unmatched junction bases: 12. CDR1 and CDR2 (germline): MNHEY, SMNVEV (reference sequence). DNA of the CDR3: TGTGCCAGCAGTTTATCGATAATGGCTAGCGGATGGAATGAGCAGTTCTTC. As protein: CASSLSIMASGWNEQFF.

There are a few counts of this clonotype. The chain combines TRBV4-3 with TRBJ2-5, with 9 positions matching TRBD1. This CDR3 has 16 amino acids. V was clipped by 4 bases and J by 0 bases; unmatched bases: 6. CDR1 and CDR2 from the germline V gene are LGHNA and YSLEER. The CDR3 reads CASSLGTGPYQETQYF. The CDR3 region has the DNA TGCGCCAGCAGCCTTGGGACAGGGCCTTACCAAGAGACCCAGTACTTC.

This clonotype was found a few times. CDR3 coding DNA: TGTGCCAGCAGCTTATCACGTGACTCTGGGGCCAACGTCCTGACTTTC. This gives the protein CASSLSRDSGANVLTF. The chain employs TRBV7-6 and TRBJ2-6; no clear D gene. Germline CDR1 and CDR2: SGHVS and FNYEAQ. The CDR3 has 16 amino acids. Deletions cut 2 bases from V and 0 bases from J, with 8 bases between.

V and J are TRBV5-1 and TRBJ2-7; D may be TRBD2 (5 bases). CDR1 and CDR2 from the germline V gene are SGHRS and YFSETQ. V lost 0 bases and J 1 base, leaving 11 bases between the germline ends. This CDR3 contains 15 residues. The CDR3 bases are TGCGCCAGCAGCTTGGAGAGGACGGGATCCTACGAGCAGTACTTC. This codes for CASSLERTGSYEQYF.

This clonotype was counted at least ten times. V and J are TRBV10-3 and TRBJ2-5, with 9 bases that match TRBD1. CDR1 and CDR2 from the germline V gene are ENHRY and SYGVKD. CDR3 size: 17 residues. J lost 5 bases, V lost 5 bases, and 15 bases had no gene match. The CDR3 region is CAISSGAGQGKRETQYF. The CDR3 coding sequence is TGTGCCATCAGTTCTGGCGCCGGACAGGGGAAGAGGGAGACCCAGTACTTC.

V and J are TRBV29-1 and TRBJ2-1, with D possibly TRBD2 on 5 matching bases. The CDR3 has 12 residues. CDR1 is SQVTM, CDR2 ANQGSEA, per germline. DNA for the CDR3: TGCAGTCTTTCGTCGGGGTACAATGAGCAGTTCTTC. This sequence encodes CSLSSGYNEQFF.

The chain links TRBV9 to TRBJ2-6, with D possibly matching TRBD2 (5 bases). Germline V CDR1 and CDR2: SGDLS, YYNGEE. The CDR3 contains 17 residues. Trimming shortened V by 4 bases and J by 4 bases, and 18 bases separated the two germline ends. DNA for the CDR3: TGTGCCAGCAGCTCCCGCGTCGGGGTCTCGGGGGCCAACGTCCTGACTTTC. Protein: CASSSRVGVSGANVLTF.

The V gene is TRBV12-3 or TRBV12-4, the J gene TRBJ1-1; 7 bases match TRBD1. This CDR3 is 14 amino acids long. The junction had 7 bases not matched to a gene; V was cut back by 5 bases and J by 4 bases. This CDR3 reads CASSPFQGGTEAFF. The CDR3 coding sequence is TGTGCCAGCAGTCCTTTCCAGGGGGGCACTGAAGCTTTCTTT.

This clonotype was counted many times. V gene TRBV29-1 combines with J gene TRBJ2-5; D possibly uses TRBD1 or TRBD2 (5 bases each). The germline gives CDR1 SQVTM, CDR2 ANQGSEA. V shed 7 bases and J shed 3 bases, with 9 bases lying between them. CDR3 size: 11 residues. The CDR3 here is CSGGREETQYF. In DNA, the CDR3 is TGCAGCGGGGGGAGAGAAGAGACCCAGTACTTC.

There are a few counts of this clonotype. The chain combines TRBV20-1 with TRBJ2-5; 12 nucleotides align to TRBD2. The CDR3 sequence is 14 residues long. J gave up 6 bases and V 1 base, and 3 bases lay outside the gene matches. Germline values: CDR1 DFQATT, CDR2 SNEGSKA (reference sequence). The CDR3: CSARASGGAKTQYF. The DNA for the CDR3 is TGCAGTGCTAGAGCTAGCGGGGGGGCTAAGACCCAGTACTTC.

The rearrangement links TRBV7-2 to TRBJ2-3; 7 nucleotides line up with TRBD1. The germline gives CDR1 SGHTA, CDR2 FQGNSA. Losses at the gene ends were 6 bases for V and 4 bases for J; bases not matched to a gene: 10. This CDR3 region has 15 residues. The CDR3 DNA reads as TGTGCCAGCAGAAAGGGGTGGCAGGGGGCAGATACGCAGTATTTT. Protein product: CASRKGWQGADTQYF.

This chain links TRBV7-2 with TRBJ2-3; D is uncertain. The CDR3 totals 16 residues. The germline V gene has CDR1 SGHTA and CDR2 FQGNSA. Trimming took off 2 bases at V and 2 bases at J, with 14 bases between the two ends. This CDR3 is CASSLRPRVVTDTQYF. CDR3 nucleotides: TGTGCCAGCAGCTTACGGCCACGTGTAGTCACAGATACGCAGTATTTT. The full variable domain, rest sourced from reference TRBV7-2 and TRBJ2-3, is GAGVSQSPSNKVTEKGKDVELRCDPISGHTALYWYRQSLGQGLEFLIYFQGNSAPDKSGLPSDRFSAERTGGSVSTLTIQRTQQEDSAVYLCASSLRPRVVTDTQYFGPGTRLTVL.

In this sample, this clonotype turned up a few times. The rearrangement uses TRBV24-1 and TRBJ2-3; weak D call: TRBD2 (6 bases). The V and J ends lost 5 bases and 2 bases respectively, with 10 bases between them. The CDR3 length is 14 residues. Germline V lookup: CDR1 KGHDR, CDR2 SFDVKD. CDR3 in DNA: TGTGCCACCAGTGCCCGGGACTTCACAGATACGCAGTATTTT. Protein product: CATSARDFTDTQYF.

V usage is TRBV6-4 and J usage is TRBJ2-1, with a tentative D call TRBD2 (5 bases). Deletions cut 6 bases from V and 2 bases from J, with 23 bases between. The length of the CDR3 is 18 residues. Germline CDR1 MRHNA, CDR2 SNTAGT. As DNA, the CDR3 is TGTGCCAGCAGCGCTACCTCAGGTTACCACGGGACCTACAATGAGCAGTTCTTC. It specifies CASSATSGYHGTYNEQFF.

The genes are TRBV20-1 and TRBJ1-2; 7 nucleotides agree with TRBD1. The trim removed 3 bases at V and 7 bases at J, leaving 8 bases unmatched. This CDR3 comprises 13 residues. The V gene's germline CDR1 is DFQATT and CDR2 SNEGSKA (reference sequence). The CDR3 sequence: CSASEQGKGGYTF. The DNA for the CDR3 is TGCAGTGCTAGCGAACAGGGGAAGGGTGGCTACACCTTC.

The chain couples TRBV24-1 to TRBJ2-3; D ambiguous. Per the germline V gene, CDR1 is KGHDR and CDR2 is SFDVKD. The CDR3 spans 16 residues. Trimming took 0 bases from V and 1 from J, leaving 10 bases between them. The CDR3 DNA reads as TGTGCCACCAGTGATTTGCATTATGGCGGCACAGATACGCAGTATTTT. Amino acids: CATSDLHYGGTDTQYF.

The CDR3 DNA follows: TGTGCCAGCAGCTCAAAGGGCAGGGAGGAGACCCAGTACTTC. This encodes CASSSKGREETQYF. V is TRBV5-6 and J is TRBJ2-5; tentatively, D is TRBD1 or TRBD2 (5 bases each). In germline, CDR1 is SGHDT, CDR2 YYEEEE. Trimming stripped 3 bases from V and 5 bases from J, with 14 bases between. There are 14 residues in the CDR3.

The V call is TRBV10-3, the J call TRBJ2-3; 9 bases agree with TRBD2. V lost 6 bases, J lost 2 bases, and 6 bases stayed unmatched. CDR1 is ENHRY, CDR2 SYGVKD, per germline. CDR3 length: 15 residues. The CDR3 region is CAIRRAGGPTDTQYF. In DNA, the CDR3 is TGTGCCATCAGGAGGGCGGGGGGGCCCACAGATACGCAGTATTTT.

This clonotype has only a few counts. V usage is TRBV4-2 and J usage is TRBJ2-7; D remains unclear. CDR1 LGHNA and CDR2 YNFKEQ come from the germline V gene. Trimming cost V 1 base and J 5 bases, with 15 bases left between them. The CDR3 loop spans 15 amino acids. The CDR3 DNA reads as TGTGCCAGCAGCCAAGTGTCCAAAGGGCTCGACGAGCAGTACTTC. Its translation is CASSQVSKGLDEQYF.

This rearrangement joins TRBV20-1 to TRBJ2-3, with 7 bases fitting TRBD1. The V gene's germline CDR1 is DFQATT and CDR2 SNEGSKA (reference sequence). V shed 5 bases and J 1 base; nucleotides not matched to a gene: 9. This CDR3 contains 15 residues. The CDR3 loop reads CSAETGQFGTDTQYF. The CDR3 DNA is TGCAGTGCTGAGACAGGGCAGTTCGGCACAGATACGCAGTATTTT.

This clonotype was seen only a few times. V is TRBV7-6 and J is TRBJ2-3; no firm D call. This CDR3 contains 16 residues. Trimming left V 5 bases short and J 0 bases short, with 15 bases between. Germline loops: CDR1 SGHVS, CDR2 FNYEAQ. The CDR3 is CASSPRVIGSTDTQYF. The CDR3 DNA sequence: TGTGCCAGCAGCCCTAGGGTCATAGGTAGCACAGATACGCAGTATTTT.